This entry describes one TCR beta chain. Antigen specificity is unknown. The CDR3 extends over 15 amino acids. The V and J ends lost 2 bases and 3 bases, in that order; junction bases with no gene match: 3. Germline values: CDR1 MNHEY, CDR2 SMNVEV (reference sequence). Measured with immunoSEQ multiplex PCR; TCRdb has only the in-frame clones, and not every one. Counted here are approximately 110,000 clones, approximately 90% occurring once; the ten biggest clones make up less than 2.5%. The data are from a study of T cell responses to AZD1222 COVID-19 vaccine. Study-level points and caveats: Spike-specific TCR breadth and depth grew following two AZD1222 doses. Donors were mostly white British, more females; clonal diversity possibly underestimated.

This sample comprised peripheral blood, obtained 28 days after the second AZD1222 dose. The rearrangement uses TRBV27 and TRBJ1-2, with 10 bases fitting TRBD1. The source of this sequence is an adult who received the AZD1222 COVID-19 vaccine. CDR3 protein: CASSLRTGGDYGYTF. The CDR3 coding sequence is TGTGCCAGCAGTTTAAGGACAGGGGGGGACTATGGCTACACCTTC.